This entry describes one TCR beta chain. Looked up from germline, CDR1 is SQVTM and CDR2 is ANQGSEA. The CDR3 loop spans 13 amino acids. The V end lost 6 bases, the J end lost 6 bases, and 18 bases lay between the germline ends. The sample originates from a study of CD8 T cells in Susac syndrome. TCR beta sequencing covered blood CD8+ and CD4+ T cells. Negative isolation yielded CD4+ and CD8+ T cells, and FACS enriched TEMRA cells. Reverse transcription of about 0.5 to 1 ug RNA used random hexamers. Across 54 Vbeta and 13 Jbeta, immunoSEQ multiplex PCR amplified TCR beta CDR3. TCRdb used MiXCR to reprocess the immunoSEQ multiplex PCR reads, holding one entry per CDR3 protein. There are just over 300,000 distinct CDR3 sequences in the sample; about 91% occur only once, and roughly 0.07% lies in the top ten.

This sequence originates from a human donor with multiple sclerosis. The sequenced sample was CD4+ T cells from PBMCs. The chain has TRBV29-1 and TRBJ2-7; D perhaps matches TRBD1 (7 bases). CDR3: CSVTRGAPSEQYF. The CDR3 region has the DNA TGCAGCGTGACCAGGGGGGCGCCCTCCGAGCAGTACTTC.